This TCR beta chain was identified in a study of radiation and T cells in renal cell carcinoma. Treatment reported: treatment-naive control, cytoreductive nephrectomy. Control tumors came from a handful of females and 11 males, aged about 35 to 82. Deletions cut 7 bases from V and 7 bases from J, with 20 bases between. Per germline, CDR1 MNHNS and CDR2 SASEGT. The CDR3 has 15 amino acids. The repertoire was sequenced with immunoSEQ multiplex PCR; TCRdb's copy has only in-frame clones and lacks some. The sample holds about 16,000 clones, more than 55% seen once. The sequence came from a man between 60 and 75 years old with renal cell carcinoma. The specimen was tumor tissue, collected from a patient whose treatment was nephrectomy without radiotherapy. This sequence joins TRBV6-1 and TRBJ1-5, with D uncertain. CDR3 bases: TGTGCCAGCACTCAGGATAGTGGGTTTGGACAGCCCCAGCATTTT. Translation gives CASTQDSGFGQPQHF.